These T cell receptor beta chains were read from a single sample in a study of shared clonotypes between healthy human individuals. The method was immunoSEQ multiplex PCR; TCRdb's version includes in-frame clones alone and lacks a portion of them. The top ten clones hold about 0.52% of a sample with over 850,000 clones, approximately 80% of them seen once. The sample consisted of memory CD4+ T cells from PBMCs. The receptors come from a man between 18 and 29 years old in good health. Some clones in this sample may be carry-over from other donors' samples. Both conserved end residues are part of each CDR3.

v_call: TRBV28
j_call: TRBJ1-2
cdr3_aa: CASGGQGRGYTF

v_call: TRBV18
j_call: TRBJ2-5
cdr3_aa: CASSPRRGTQETQYF

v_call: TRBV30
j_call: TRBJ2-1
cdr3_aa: CAWSVLYSEGYNEQFF

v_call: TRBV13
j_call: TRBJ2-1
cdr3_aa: CASSQRRYNEQFF

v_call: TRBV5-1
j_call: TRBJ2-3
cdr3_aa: CASSFGQGPRDTQYF

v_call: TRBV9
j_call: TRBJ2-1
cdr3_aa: CASSVDGLYNEQFF

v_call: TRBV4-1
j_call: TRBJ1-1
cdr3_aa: CASSRGTARNTEAFF

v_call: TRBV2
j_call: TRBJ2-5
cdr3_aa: CASSPGETQYF

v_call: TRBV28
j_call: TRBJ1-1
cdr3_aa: CASSSDRGGTEAFF

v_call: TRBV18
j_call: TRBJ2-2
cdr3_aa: CASSPDILDFGTGELFF

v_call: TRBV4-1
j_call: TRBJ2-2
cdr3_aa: CASSFLTSEAGELFF

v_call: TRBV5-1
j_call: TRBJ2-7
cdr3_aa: CASSLGGGTYEQYF

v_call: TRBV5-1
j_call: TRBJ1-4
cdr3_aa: CASGYIGSGEKLFF

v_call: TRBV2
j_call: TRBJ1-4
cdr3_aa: CASRGGAGREKLFF

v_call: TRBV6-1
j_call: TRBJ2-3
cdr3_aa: CASRDRTVGGDTQYF

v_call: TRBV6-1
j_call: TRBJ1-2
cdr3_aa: CASSESGVYGYTF

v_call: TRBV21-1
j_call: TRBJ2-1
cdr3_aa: CASSTPLRRGLAANNEQFF

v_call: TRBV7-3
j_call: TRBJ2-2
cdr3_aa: CASTPDSNTGELFF